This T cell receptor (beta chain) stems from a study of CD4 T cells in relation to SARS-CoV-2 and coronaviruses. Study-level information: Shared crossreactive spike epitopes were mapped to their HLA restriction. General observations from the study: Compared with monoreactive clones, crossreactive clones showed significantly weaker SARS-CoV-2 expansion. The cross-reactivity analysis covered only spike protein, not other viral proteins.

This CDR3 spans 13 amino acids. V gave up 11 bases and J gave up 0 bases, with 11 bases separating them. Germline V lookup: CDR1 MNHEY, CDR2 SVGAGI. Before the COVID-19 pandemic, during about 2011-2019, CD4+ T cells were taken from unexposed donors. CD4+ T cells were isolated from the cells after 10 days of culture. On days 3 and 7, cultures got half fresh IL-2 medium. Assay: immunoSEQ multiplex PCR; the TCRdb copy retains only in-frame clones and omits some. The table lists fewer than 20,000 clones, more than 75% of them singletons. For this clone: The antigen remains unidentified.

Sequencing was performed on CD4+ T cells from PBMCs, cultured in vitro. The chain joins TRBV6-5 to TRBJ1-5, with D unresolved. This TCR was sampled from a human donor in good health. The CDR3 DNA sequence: TGTGCCTGCGACGTAGTTAGCAATCAGCCCCAGCATTTT. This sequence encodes CACDVVSNQPQHF.